Below, 27 T cell receptor beta chains from the same sample are listed, as sequenced in a study of T cells in Graves' hyperthyroidism and ophthalmopathy. The TCR beta CDR3 regions underwent amplification using RNA transcripts as the source. First-round RT-PCR of the TCR CDR3 relied on the HTBI primer set. One entry per CDR3 protein results from TCRdb running MiXCR on the multiplex PCR reads. This table holds roughly 170,000 distinct CDR3 sequences, 9.4% found once. The sequencing input was blood. These receptors all stem from a woman aged 18 to 35 with Graves' hyperthyroidism that later progressed to Graves' ophthalmopathy.

This clonotype was counted only a few times. V usage is TRBV2 and J usage is TRBJ1-1, with 7 bases lining up with TRBD1. The CDR3 is made up of 14 amino acids. V lost 6 bases and J lost 3; bases outside the gene matches: 7. The germline gives CDR1 SNHLY, CDR2 FYNNEI. The CDR3 loop reads CASSPRTGDTEAFF. CDR3 nucleotide sequence: TGTGCCAGCAGCCCCCGGACAGGAGACACTGAAGCTTTCTTT. Filled out from reference TRBV2 and TRBJ1-1, the complete variable domain reads EPEVTQTPSHQVTQMGQEVILRCVPISNHLYFYWYRQILGQKVEFLVSFYNNEISEKSEIFDDQFSVERPDGSNFTLKIRSTKLEDSAMYFCASSPRTGDTEAFFGQGTRLTVV.

This clonotype was seen repeatedly, ten times or more. The gene calls are TRBV16 and TRBJ1-2; D not certain. CDR1 is KGHSY, CDR2 FQNENV, per germline. Trimming stripped 0 bases from V and 4 bases from J, with 12 bases between. The CDR3 extends over 15 amino acids. The CDR3 bases are TGTGCCAGCAGCCAATCTCCAAAAGCCCTCTATGGCTACACCTTC. Translating gives CASSQSPKALYGYTF.

This clonotype showed up many times. The genes are TRBV7-2 and TRBJ1-2; D unclear. The germline V gene has CDR1 SGHTA and CDR2 FQGNSA. The CDR3 spans 12 residues. The V end was cut by 5 bases, the J end by 3 bases, with 7 bases between. The chain's CDR3 is CASSRDYYGYTF. CDR3 coding DNA: TGTGCCAGCAGCCGAGATTACTATGGCTACACCTTC.

This clonotype came up many times. The chain carries TRBV5-1 and TRBJ2-7; D might be TRBD1 (5 bases). The CDR3 has 13 residues. CDR1 is SGHRS, CDR2 YFSETQ, per germline. The ends were cut back, 4 bases at V and 2 bases at J, with 10 bases in the middle. CDR3 coding DNA: TGCGCCAGCAGCCGCACAGGCGCCTACGAGCAGTACTTC. Amino acids: CASSRTGAYEQYF.

V is TRBV25-1 and J is TRBJ1-1; D call uncertain. This CDR3 spans 15 amino acids. Germline V gives CDR1 MGHDK, CDR2 SYGVNS. V was trimmed by 2 bases and J by 0 bases, leaving 10 bases between them. The CDR3 nucleotides read TGTGCCAGCAGTGAAAGCGAGGGAATGAACACTGAAGCTTTCTTT. Translating gives CASSESEGMNTEAFF.

This clonotype was found many times. V gene TRBV3-1 combines with J gene TRBJ2-3, with 9 bases aligning to TRBD2. This CDR3 region has 15 residues. Germline CDR1 reads LGHDT; CDR2 reads YNNKEL (reference sequence). The J segment lost 6 bases and the V segment lost 4 bases, leaving 8 bases of the junction unmatched. In nucleotides, the CDR3 is TGTGCCAGCAGCCCCGGACTAGCGAGAACCGATACGCAGTATTTT. Encoded protein: CASSPGLARTDTQYF.

A word on this clonotype: A single base separates this from a much larger clone, so it may be a read error. The chain has TRBV2 and TRBJ2-2, with no clear D. This CDR3 has 15 amino acids. Germline V lookup: CDR1 SNHLY, CDR2 FYNNEI. V lost 2 bases and J 0 bases, leaving 7 bases between the germline ends. The CDR3 DNA follows: TGTGCCAGCAGTGAACCCTGGGCGAACACCGGGGAGCTGTTTTTT. It translates to CASSEPWANTGELFF.

This clonotype was counted a single time. The chain has TRBV4-2 and TRBJ2-3; no clear D gene. The CDR3 extends over 14 amino acids. Germline V lookup: CDR1 LGHNA, CDR2 YNFKEQ. The germline V and J ends were trimmed by 0 bases and 3 bases, with 7 bases remaining between them. CDR3 loop: CASSQDLGTDTQYF. The DNA for the CDR3 is TGTGCCAGCAGCCAAGACCTGGGGACAGATACGCAGTATTTT.

This clonotype has ten or more counts. The chain uses TRBV7-8 and TRBJ2-3; 7 nucleotides agree with TRBD1. In germline, CDR1 is SGHVS, CDR2 FQNEAQ. Trimming removed 2 bases from V and 4 bases from J; junction bases left unmatched: 9. This CDR3 spans 16 amino acids. The CDR3 DNA is TGTGCCAGCAGCTTACAGGACAGGAGGATAGCAGATACGCAGTATTTT. Its translation is CASSLQDRRIADTQYF.

This clonotype has a count of ten or more. CDR3 DNA sequence: TGTGCCTGGAGTGTGAGAAGCGGGGGGAACCAAGAGACCCAGTACTTC. It specifies CAWSVRSGGNQETQYF. The chain uses TRBV30 and TRBJ2-5; 9 nucleotides line up with TRBD2. J was trimmed by 0 bases and V by 0 bases; bases with no gene match: 5. From germline, CDR1 is GTSNPN and CDR2 SVGIG (reference sequence). CDR3 length: 16 amino acids.

The table lists this clonotype with many counts. V gene TRBV28 combines with J gene TRBJ2-5; 11 positions agree with TRBD1. The germline V gene encodes CDR1 MDHEN and CDR2 SYDVKM. The J segment lost 5 bases and the V segment lost 6 bases, leaving 8 bases of the junction unmatched. The CDR3 contains 15 residues. The CDR3 spells CASRSGQGAGETQYF. CDR3 bases: TGTGCCAGCAGAAGCGGACAGGGGGCGGGGGAGACCCAGTACTTC.

This clonotype was seen repeatedly, ten times or more. V gene TRBV6-1 combines with J gene TRBJ1-1; D not certain. The CDR3 length is 13 residues. Trimming took 7 bases from V and 3 from J, leaving 12 bases between them. The germline gives CDR1 MNHNS, CDR2 SASEGT. CDR3 region: CASIQERYTEAFF. The CDR3 nucleotides are TGTGCCAGCATTCAGGAGAGGTACACTGAAGCTTTCTTT.

This clonotype was seen at least ten times. The chain has TRBV20-1 and TRBJ1-2; D unclear. The length of the CDR3 is 13 residues. V lost 0 bases, J lost 8 bases, and 13 bases lay in between. The germline CDR1 and CDR2 sequences are DFQATT and SNEGSKA (reference sequence). The CDR3 protein is CSARDLPAGGYTF. CDR3 DNA sequence: TGCAGTGCTAGAGATCTCCCGGCTGGCGGCTACACCTTC.

This clonotype came up many times. V usage is TRBV7-2 and J usage is TRBJ2-7; D gene unclear. The CDR3 is 14 residues long. Trimming shortened V by 1 base and J by 2 bases, and 9 bases separated the two germline ends. Germline-derived CDR1 and CDR2 are SGHTA and FQGNSA. CDR3 in amino acids: CASSLGLRTYEQYF. CDR3 nucleotide sequence: TGTGCCAGCAGCTTAGGACTCCGAACCTACGAGCAGTACTTC. Variable domain in full (rest from reference TRBV7-2 and TRBJ2-7): GAGVSQSPSNKVTEKGKDVELRCDPISGHTALYWYRQSLGQGLEFLIYFQGNSAPDKSGLPSDRFSAERTGGSVSTLTIQRTQQEDSAVYLCASSLGLRTYEQYFGPGTRLTVT.

Ten or more counts support this clonotype. The CDR3 loop reads CASSPGQGEADEQYF. The CDR3 bases are TGTGCCAGCAGCCCCGGACAGGGAGAGGCGGACGAGCAGTACTTC. The V and J genes are TRBV12-3 or TRBV12-4 and TRBJ2-7, with TRBD1 matching 8 bases. The V and J ends lost 6 bases and 5 bases, in that order; junction bases with no gene match: 12. The CDR3 loop spans 15 amino acids.

In its sample, this clonotype was seen many times. The chain recombines TRBV6-2 or TRBV6-3 with TRBJ1-5, with D uncertain. The length of the CDR3 is 13 residues. V was shortened by 5 bases and J by 6 bases, with 11 bases between the two germline ends. Germline loops: CDR1 MNHEY, CDR2 SVGEGT. The CDR3, as DNA: TGTGCCAGCAGTGGTTGGAGTGCTCAGCCCCAGCATTTT. Its translation: CASSGWSAQPQHF.

Regarding this clonotype: A much more abundant neighbour one base away suggests this may be a read error. CDR3 sequence reads: CASSVAFAAGVTGELFF. CDR3 bases: TGTGCCAGCAGCGTCGCATTCGCAGCGGGAGTGACCGGGGAGCTGTTTTTT. The chain joins TRBV11-1 to TRBJ2-2; 8 bases are shared with TRBD2. With 5 bases clipped from V and 5 bases from J, the junction kept 13 bases outside the gene matches. This CDR3 is 17 amino acids long. Germline CDR1 is SGHAT and CDR2 is FQDESV (reference sequence). Filled out from reference TRBV11-1 and TRBJ2-2, the complete variable domain reads EAEVAQSPRYKITEKSQAVAFWCDPISGHATLYWYRQILGQGPELLVQFQDESVVDDSQLPKDRFSAERLKGVDSTLKIQPAELGDSAMYLCASSVAFAAGVTGELFFGEGSRLTVL.

There are many counts of this clonotype. This sequence joins TRBV3-1 and TRBJ2-5, with 13 bases fitting TRBD2. With 3 bases clipped from V and 5 bases from J, the junction kept 6 bases outside the gene matches. The length of the CDR3 is 16 residues. Germline V gene lookup returns CDR1 LGHDT and CDR2 YNNKEL (reference sequence). The CDR3 sequence is CASSHGLAGARETQYF. The CDR3 coding sequence is TGTGCCAGCAGCCATGGACTAGCGGGGGCCCGGGAGACCCAGTACTTC.

The chain links TRBV28 to TRBJ1-2, with D possibly being TRBD1 (6 bases). This CDR3 contains 14 residues. The ends were cut back, 3 bases at V and 7 bases at J, with 15 bases in the middle. Germline V gene sequence: CDR1 MDHEN, CDR2 SYDVKM. The CDR3 DNA sequence: TGTGCCAGCAGTTTGGTGGGGGGCGCGGGTGGCTACACCTTC. It translates to CASSLVGGAGGYTF.

The rearrangement uses TRBV12-3 or TRBV12-4 and TRBJ2-1, with D maybe TRBD1 (6 bases). Trimming shortened V by 4 bases and J by 6 bases, and 16 bases separated the two germline ends. CDR3 size: 15 residues. CDR3 DNA: TGTGCCAGCAGTTCAACAGGGAACCCCTCCAATGAGCAGTTCTTC. Translated: CASSSTGNPSNEQFF.

This clonotype was counted only a few times. The genes are TRBV2 and TRBJ2-1, with 11 bases fitting TRBD2. This CDR3 contains 15 residues. CDR1 is SNHLY, CDR2 FYNNEI, per germline. With 3 bases clipped from V and 6 bases from J, the junction kept 4 bases outside the gene matches. CDR3 bases: TGTGCCAGCAGTGATAGACTAGCGGGAAGCAATGAGCAGTTCTTC. Its protein product is CASSDRLAGSNEQFF.

The chain combines TRBV18 with TRBJ1-3, with TRBD1 as a possible D gene (5 bases). Trimming removed 4 bases at V and 7 bases at J, with 17 bases between. This CDR3 spans 15 amino acids. Germline V lookup: CDR1 KGHSH, CDR2 LQKENI. The DNA for the CDR3 is TGTGCCAGCTCACTCCTCAGGGATGCGGAGAACACCATATATTTT. It encodes CASSLLRDAENTIYF. The whole variable domain, remainder taken from reference TRBV18 and TRBJ1-3, is NAGVMQNPRHLVRRRGQEARLRCSPMKGHSHVYWYRQLPEEGLKFMVYLQKENIIDESGMPKERFSAEFPKEGPSILRIQQVVRGDSAAYFCASSLLRDAENTIYFGEGSWLTVV.

This clonotype was recorded many times. The chain couples TRBV11-2 to TRBJ1-4, with 10 bases lining up with TRBD1. The CDR3 consists of 15 residues. Per germline, CDR1 SGHAT and CDR2 FQNNGV. The junction had 3 bases not matched to a gene; V was cut back by 0 bases and J by 8 bases. The CDR3 spells CASSLDGTGDEKLFF. In nucleotides, the CDR3 is TGTGCCAGCAGCTTAGATGGGACAGGGGACGAAAAACTGTTTTTT.

This clonotype was found a few times. A much bigger clone sits one base away, suggesting this may be a read error. The chain couples TRBV11-2 to TRBJ1-2; no firm D call. Germline loops: CDR1 SGHAT, CDR2 FQNNGV. The CDR3 sequence is 14 residues long. The DNA of the CDR3 is TGTGCCGGCAGCCCCGCCGGGCATTACTATGGCTACACCTTC. Residues: CAGSPAGHYYGYTF.

This sequence joins TRBV10-2 and TRBJ1-2; 7 bases line up with TRBD1. Germline V gives CDR1 WSHSY, CDR2 SAAADI. The length of the CDR3 is 14 residues. V shed 6 bases, J shed 6 bases, and the junction held 10 bases outside the gene matches. In DNA form, the CDR3 reads TGCGCCAGCAGCCACACACAGGGGCGGGATGGCTACACCTTC. Encoded protein: CASSHTQGRDGYTF.

This clonotype has just a few counts. V and J are TRBV27 and TRBJ2-5; a weak D match, TRBD1 (5 bases). The ends were cut back, 8 bases at V and 7 bases at J, with 8 bases in the middle. The CDR3 is 10 residues long. CDR1 and CDR2 (germline): MNHEY, SMNVEV (reference sequence). The CDR3 loop reads CASPRVTQYF. In DNA, the CDR3 is TGTGCCAGCCCCAGGGTGACCCAGTACTTC.

This clonotype was seen at least ten times. The chain couples TRBV28 to TRBJ1-1; D gene unclear. The CDR3 totals 13 residues. Per germline, CDR1 MDHEN and CDR2 SYDVKM. Trimming removed 7 bases from V and 5 bases from J, with 14 bases in between. The CDR3 here is CASTHRGGTEAFF. Here the CDR3 DNA reads TGTGCCAGCACCCACCGAGGAGGGACTGAAGCTTTCTTT.